This entry lists 11 T cell receptor beta chains sequenced from one sample in a study of T cell repertoires in cytomegalovirus infection. From the reads, TCRdb called clonotypes with MiXCR, one entry per CDR3 protein. The sample has approximately 250,000 distinct CDR3 sequences; around 12% are singletons. The sample consisted of PBMCs. The receptor source for this set is a human donor in good health (CMV status not recorded). Some clones in this sample may be carry-over from other donors' samples.

Many counts were recorded for this clonotype. The J gene is TRBJ2-3, the V gene TRBV7-9; TRBD2 matches 7 bases. The CDR3 spans 16 residues. V dropped 0 bases and J dropped 2; count of bases not matched to a gene: 5. Germline assignment: CDR1 SEHNR and CDR2 FQNEAQ (reference sequence). The CDR3 bases are TGTGCCAGCAGCTTAGCGGCGGGAGCGGACACAGATACGCAGTATTTT. Amino acids: CASSLAAGADTDTQYF.

The chain carries TRBV19 and TRBJ2-1; no reliable D call. The CDR3 length is 11 residues. CDR1 is LNHDA and CDR2 is SQIVND in the germline V gene (reference sequence). The ends were cut back, 5 bases at V and 8 bases at J, with 7 bases in the middle. This CDR3 reads CASSSRYEQFF. The CDR3 coding sequence is TGTGCCAGTAGTTCCAGATATGAGCAGTTCTTC. The whole variable domain, filled in from reference TRBV19 and TRBJ2-1, reads DGGITQSPKYLFRKEGQNVTLSCEQNLNHDAMYWYRQDPGQGLRLIYYSQIVNDFQKGDIAEGYSVSREKKESFPLTVTSAQKNPTAFYLCASSSRYEQFFGPGTRLTVL.

The chain joins TRBV6-2 or TRBV6-3 to TRBJ2-1; 10 nucleotides match TRBD2. Germline trimming cut 2 bases from V and 5 bases from J; bases unmatched to any gene: 6. In germline, CDR1 is MNHEY, CDR2 SVGEGT. This CDR3 is built from 16 residues. This CDR3 is CASSYPAGGSNNEQFF. In DNA form, the CDR3 reads TGTGCCAGCAGTTACCCAGCGGGAGGGTCTAACAATGAGCAGTTCTTC.

This clonotype was observed a handful of times. The chain has TRBV10-3 and TRBJ1-1; D not resolved. This CDR3 comprises 15 residues. V dropped 6 bases and J dropped 0 bases, with 14 bases sitting between them. The germline V gene encodes CDR1 ENHRY and CDR2 SYGVKD. The CDR3 protein is CAIRLDDALNTEAFF. The CDR3 DNA follows: TGTGCCATCAGGCTGGACGACGCTTTGAACACTGAAGCTTTCTTT.

In its sample, this clonotype was seen many times. This chain joins TRBV19 and TRBJ1-5; 8 bases map to TRBD1. J gave up 10 bases and V 6 bases, and 8 bases lay outside the gene matches. The CDR3 covers 13 residues. In germline, CDR1 is LNHDA, CDR2 SQIVND (reference sequence). The CDR3 reads CASRAATGAPQHF. The CDR3 region has the DNA TGTGCCAGTAGGGCCGCGACAGGGGCTCCCCAGCATTTT.

This clonotype was counted ten times or more. The rearrangement links TRBV6-5 to TRBJ1-3; D not certain. The CDR3 is 14 amino acids. Per germline, CDR1 MNHEY and CDR2 SVGAGI. Trimming removed 2 bases at V and 8 bases at J, with 13 bases between. The CDR3 region is CASSYLARGDTIYF. The CDR3 nucleotides read TGTGCCAGCAGTTACCTTGCCCGTGGGGACACCATATATTTT.

This chain uses TRBV19 with TRBJ2-7; D is possibly TRBD1 (6 bases). CDR1 and CDR2 (germline): LNHDA, SQIVND (reference sequence). V gave up 5 bases and J gave up 6 bases, with 14 bases separating them. The CDR3 is 13 residues long. This CDR3 reads CASSDLGGVEQYF. The CDR3 DNA is TGTGCCAGTAGTGACCTAGGGGGAGTCGAGCAGTACTTC. The complete variable domain, with remaining parts taken from reference TRBV19 and TRBJ2-7, reads DGGITQSPKYLFRKEGQNVTLSCEQNLNHDAMYWYRQDPGQGLRLIYYSQIVNDFQKGDIAEGYSVSREKKESFPLTVTSAQKNPTAFYLCASSDLGGVEQYFGPGTRLTVT.

Concerning this clonotype: This may stem from a read error, because a much larger clone lies one nucleotide away. The chain employs TRBV6-2 or TRBV6-3 and TRBJ1-5, with no clear D. Germline lookup yields CDR1 MNHEY and CDR2 SVGEGT. The length of the CDR3 is 15 residues. The germline V and J ends were trimmed by 2 bases and 6 bases, with 14 bases remaining between them. The CDR3 nucleotides read TGTGCCAGCAGTTACGACGTCGGAAAAGGTCAGCCCCAGCATTTT. Translating gives CASSYDVGKGQPQHF.

This clonotype was seen ten or more times. V usage is TRBV24-1 and J usage is TRBJ2-2; D call uncertain. Germline loops: CDR1 KGHDR, CDR2 SFDVKD. The CDR3 has 13 residues. V dropped 6 bases and J dropped 8 bases, with 12 bases sitting between them. This CDR3 reads CATSKTFAGELFF. The CDR3 DNA is TGTGCCACCAGTAAGACCTTTGCGGGGGAGCTGTTTTTT.

J is TRBJ2-1 and V is TRBV6-2 or TRBV6-3, with TRBD2 matching 7 bases. CDR1 MNHEY and CDR2 SVGEGT come from the germline V gene. V was pared by 6 bases and J by 7 bases, with 15 bases of the junction left unmatched. CDR3 length equals 16 residues. The CDR3 is CASRDSGEGRENEQFF. The CDR3 DNA reads as TGTGCCAGCAGGGACTCGGGGGAGGGCCGGGAAAATGAGCAGTTCTTC.

The chain carries TRBV20-1 and TRBJ1-5; no reliable D call. Trimming cost V 6 bases and J 2 bases, with 11 bases left between them. CDR1 and CDR2 from the germline V gene are DFQATT and SNEGSKA (reference sequence). The CDR3 runs to 13 residues. CDR3 sequence: CSANPLGNQPQHF. The CDR3 region has the DNA TGCAGTGCCAACCCCCTGGGCAATCAGCCCCAGCATTTT.